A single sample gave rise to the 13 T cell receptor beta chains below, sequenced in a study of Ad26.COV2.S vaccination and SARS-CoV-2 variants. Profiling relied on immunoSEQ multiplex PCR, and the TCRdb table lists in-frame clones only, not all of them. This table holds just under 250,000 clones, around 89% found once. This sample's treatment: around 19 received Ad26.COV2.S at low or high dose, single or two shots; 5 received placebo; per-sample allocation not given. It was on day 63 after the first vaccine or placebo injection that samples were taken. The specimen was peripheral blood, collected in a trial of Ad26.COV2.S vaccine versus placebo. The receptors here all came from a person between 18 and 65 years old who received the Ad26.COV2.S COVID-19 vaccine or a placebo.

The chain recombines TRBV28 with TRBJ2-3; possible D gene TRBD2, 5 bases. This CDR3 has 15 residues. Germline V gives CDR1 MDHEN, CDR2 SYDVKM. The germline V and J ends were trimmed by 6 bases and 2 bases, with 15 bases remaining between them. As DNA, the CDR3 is TGTGCCAGCAGGCTCCCCAGTCGGGACACAGATACGCAGTATTTT. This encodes CASRLPSRDTDTQYF.

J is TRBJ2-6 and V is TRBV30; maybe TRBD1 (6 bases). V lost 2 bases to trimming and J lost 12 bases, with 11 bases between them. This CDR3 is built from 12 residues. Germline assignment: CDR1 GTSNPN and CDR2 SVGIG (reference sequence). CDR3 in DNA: TGTGCCTGGAGTCAAGGGGGAGTCGTCCTGACTTTC. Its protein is CAWSQGGVVLTF.

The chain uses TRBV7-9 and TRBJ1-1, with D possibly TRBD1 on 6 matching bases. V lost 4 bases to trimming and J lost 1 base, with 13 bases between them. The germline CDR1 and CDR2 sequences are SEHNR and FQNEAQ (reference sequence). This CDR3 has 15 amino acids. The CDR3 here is CASSYLEGGNTEAFF. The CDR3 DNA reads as TGTGCCAGCAGCTATTTAGAAGGGGGGAACACTGAAGCTTTCTTT.

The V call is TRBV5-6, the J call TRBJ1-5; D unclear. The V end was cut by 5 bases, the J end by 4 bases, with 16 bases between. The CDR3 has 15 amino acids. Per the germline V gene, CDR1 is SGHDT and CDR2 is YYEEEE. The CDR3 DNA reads TGTGCCAGCAGTCAGACGGCACAGCGAAATCAGCCCCAGCATTTT. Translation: CASSQTAQRNQPQHF.

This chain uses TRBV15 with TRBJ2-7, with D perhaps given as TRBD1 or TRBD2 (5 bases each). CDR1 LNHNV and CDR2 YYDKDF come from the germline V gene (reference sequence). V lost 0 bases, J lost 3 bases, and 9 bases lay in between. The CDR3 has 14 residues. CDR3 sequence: CATSRDPGSYEQYF. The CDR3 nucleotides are TGTGCCACCAGCAGAGACCCAGGGAGCTACGAGCAGTACTTC.

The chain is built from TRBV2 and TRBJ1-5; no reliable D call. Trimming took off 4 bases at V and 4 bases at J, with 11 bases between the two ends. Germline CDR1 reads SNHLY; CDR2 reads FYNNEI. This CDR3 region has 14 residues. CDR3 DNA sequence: TGTGCCAGCAGTGGTAGGGCGGGTAATCAGCCCCAGCATTTT. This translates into CASSGRAGNQPQHF.

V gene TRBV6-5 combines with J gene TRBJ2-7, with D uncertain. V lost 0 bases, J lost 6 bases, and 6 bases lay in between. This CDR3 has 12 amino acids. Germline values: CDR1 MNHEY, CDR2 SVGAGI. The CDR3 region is CASSYSLGEQYF. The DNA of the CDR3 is TGTGCCAGCAGTTACTCGTTGGGCGAGCAGTACTTC.

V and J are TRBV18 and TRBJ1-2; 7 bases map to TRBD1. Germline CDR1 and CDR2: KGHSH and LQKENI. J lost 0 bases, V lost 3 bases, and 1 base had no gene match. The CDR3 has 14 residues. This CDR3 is CASSPGQANYGYTF. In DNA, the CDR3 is TGTGCCAGCTCACCCGGACAGGCTAACTATGGCTACACCTTC.

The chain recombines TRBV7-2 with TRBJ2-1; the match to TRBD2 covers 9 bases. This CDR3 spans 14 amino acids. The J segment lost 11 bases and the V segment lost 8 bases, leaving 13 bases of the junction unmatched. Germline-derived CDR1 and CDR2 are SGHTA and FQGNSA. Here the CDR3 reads CASSPGLARLQQFF. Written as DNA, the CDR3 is TGTGCCAGCTCACCTGGACTAGCGCGGCTCCAGCAGTTCTTC. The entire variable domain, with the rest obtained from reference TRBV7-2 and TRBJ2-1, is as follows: GAGVSQSPSNKVTEKGKDVELRCDPISGHTALYWYRQSLGQGLEFLIYFQGNSAPDKSGLPSDRFSAERTGGSVSTLTIQRTQQEDSAVYLCASSPGLARLQQFFGPGTRLTVL.

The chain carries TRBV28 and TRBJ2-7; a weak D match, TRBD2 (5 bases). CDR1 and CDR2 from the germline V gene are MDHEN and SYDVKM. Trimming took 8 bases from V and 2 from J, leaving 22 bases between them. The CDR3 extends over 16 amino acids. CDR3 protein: CASVSPAGAITYEQYF. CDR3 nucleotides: TGTGCCAGCGTGAGCCCCGCGGGCGCCATAACCTACGAGCAGTACTTC.

CDR3: CASSLSRGTRSGANVLTF. The CDR3 nucleotides are TGTGCCAGCAGCCTATCCAGGGGGACCCGCTCTGGGGCCAACGTCCTGACTTTC. J is TRBJ2-6 and V is TRBV7-2; 7 bases are shared with TRBD1. V lost 5 bases and J lost 0; bases outside the gene matches: 10. Germline CDR1 SGHTA, CDR2 FQGNSA. This CDR3 contains 18 residues.

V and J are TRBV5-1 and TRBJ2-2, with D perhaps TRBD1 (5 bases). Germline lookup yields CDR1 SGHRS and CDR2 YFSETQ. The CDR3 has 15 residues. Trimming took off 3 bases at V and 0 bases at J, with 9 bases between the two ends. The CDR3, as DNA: TGCGCCAGCAGCTCAGGGTTCGCGAACACCGGGGAGCTGTTTTTT. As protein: CASSSGFANTGELFF.

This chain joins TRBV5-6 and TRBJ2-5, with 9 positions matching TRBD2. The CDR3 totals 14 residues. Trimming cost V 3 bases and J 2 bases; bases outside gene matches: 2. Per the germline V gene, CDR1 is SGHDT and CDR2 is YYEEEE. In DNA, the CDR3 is TGTGCCAGCAGCTATCTAGCGGGACAAGAGACCCAGTACTTC. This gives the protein CASSYLAGQETQYF.